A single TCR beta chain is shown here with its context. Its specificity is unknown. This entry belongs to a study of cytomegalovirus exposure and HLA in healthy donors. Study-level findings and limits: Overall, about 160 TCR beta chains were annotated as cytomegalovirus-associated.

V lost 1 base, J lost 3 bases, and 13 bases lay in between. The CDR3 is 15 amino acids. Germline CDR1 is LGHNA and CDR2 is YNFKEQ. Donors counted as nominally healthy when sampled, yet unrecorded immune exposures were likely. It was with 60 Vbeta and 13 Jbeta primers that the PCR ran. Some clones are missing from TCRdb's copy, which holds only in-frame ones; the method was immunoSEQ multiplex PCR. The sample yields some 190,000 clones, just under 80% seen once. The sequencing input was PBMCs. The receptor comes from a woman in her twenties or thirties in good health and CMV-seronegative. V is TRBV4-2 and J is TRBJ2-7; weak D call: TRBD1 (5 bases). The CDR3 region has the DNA TGTGCCAGCAGCCAAGCCGCGACAGATTACTACGAGCAGTACTTC. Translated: CASSQAATDYYEQYF.